This entry is about one TCR beta chain. Its specificity is unknown. The source of the sample is a study of cytomegalovirus exposure and HLA in healthy donors. For the study at large: Approximately 180 million T cells yielded approximately 100 million unique TCR beta sequences, as an earlier analysis found. Study-wide results and caveats: Prior analysis indicated that the majority of TCR beta V segments exhibited productivity approximately 87% or approximately 30% of the time. In a later analysis, the majority of CMV-associated beta chains seemingly showed HLA restriction.

CDR1 is SGHRS, CDR2 YFSETQ, per germline. V lost 4 bases, J lost 8 bases, and 2 bases stayed unmatched. The CDR3 consists of 14 residues. In the PCR, 60 Vbeta and 13 Jbeta primers were used. Here immunoSEQ multiplex PCR was the method, and the copy in TCRdb shows in-frame clones only, minus some. The data hold hundreds of thousands of clones, with almost 85% observed a single time. This chain joins TRBV5-1 and TRBJ1-6; 11 positions match TRBD1. The receptor was isolated from a middle-aged woman in good health and CMV-seronegative. The material sequenced was PBMCs. In nucleotides, the CDR3 is TGCGCCAGCAGCCGGGGACAGGGGGATTCACCCCTCCACTTT. Translation: CASSRGQGDSPLHF.